These T cell receptor beta chains were read from a single sample in a study of blood T cell repertoires in COVID-19. Sequenced by immunoSEQ multiplex PCR; TCRdb stores in-frame clones only, minus some. The table lists over 350,000 clones, roughly 91% of them singletons. Sequencing input: peripheral blood. These receptors all come from a woman younger than 45 with acute or convalescent COVID-19. The CDR3 runs from the conserved cysteine through the conserved F or W. A D gene is named only where the DNA matches it firmly. Where a row states a size, it is once, few, many or the class of an expanded clone; other rows omit it.

v_call: TRBV28
clone_size: NA
d_call: TRBD1
j_call: TRBJ1-3
cdr3_nt: TGTGCCAGCAGTGAACCGACAGGGGCGGACACCATATATTTT
cdr3_aa: CASSEPTGADTIYF

v_call: TRBV29-1
clone_size: few
d_call: NA
j_call: TRBJ1-2
cdr3_nt: TGCAGCGTTGGATATCAGGATTCCTATGGCTACACCTTC
cdr3_aa: CSVGYQDSYGYTF

v_call: TRBV7-6
clone_size: NA
d_call: NA
j_call: TRBJ2-7
cdr3_nt: TGTGCCAGCAGCTTAGCCGCTGGAGGGATGCGCGAGCAGTACTTC
cdr3_aa: CASSLAAGGMREQYF

v_call: TRBV3-1/TRBV3-2
clone_size: NA
d_call: TRBD2
j_call: TRBJ2-7
cdr3_nt: TGTGCCAGCAGCCAACGGTACGGGGGGGCAAAAATCTACGAGCAGTACTTC
cdr3_aa: CASSQRYGGAKIYEQYF

v_call: TRBV7-2
clone_size: NA
d_call: TRBD1
j_call: TRBJ1-1
cdr3_nt: TGTGCCAGCAGCTTCACCGGGACAGGGGTTTTTGAAGCTTTCTTT
cdr3_aa: CASSFTGTGVFEAFF

v_call: TRBV2
clone_size: NA
d_call: NA
j_call: TRBJ2-5
cdr3_nt: TGTGCCAGCAGTGAAGAGAGGTCGGCGACCCAGTACTTC
cdr3_aa: CASSEERSATQYF

v_call: TRBV19
clone_size: NA
d_call: TRBD1
j_call: TRBJ1-5
cdr3_nt: TGTGCCAGTAGACAGGGGGCTAATCAGCCCCAGCATTTT
cdr3_aa: CASRQGANQPQHF

v_call: TRBV4-1
clone_size: NA
d_call: TRBD1
j_call: TRBJ1-4
cdr3_nt: TGCGCCAGCAGCCAGACCTTGACAGGGGCGGGGGCAACTAATGAAAAACTGTTTTTT
cdr3_aa: CASSQTLTGAGATNEKLFF

v_call: TRBV5-1
clone_size: NA
d_call: NA
j_call: TRBJ2-3
cdr3_nt: TGCGCCAGCAGCGAGGGGGCGGGGGGCTTCACAGATACGCAGTATTTT
cdr3_aa: CASSEGAGGFTDTQYF

v_call: TRBV18
clone_size: NA
d_call: NA
j_call: TRBJ2-2
cdr3_nt: TGTGCCAGCTCACGCATAGAACCCACCACCCCCGCCGGGGAGCTGTTTTTT
cdr3_aa: CASSRIEPTTPAGELFF

v_call: TRBV13
clone_size: NA
d_call: TRBD1
j_call: TRBJ2-3
cdr3_nt: TGTGCCAGCAGCTTGTTCGGTACAGGGGGTTCCAGGGCAGATACGCAGTATTTT
cdr3_aa: CASSLFGTGGSRADTQYF

v_call: TRBV4-2
clone_size: NA
d_call: TRBD1
j_call: TRBJ1-2
cdr3_nt: TGTGCCAGCAGCCAAGATCCGGGACAGGGGGCTAGGGGCTACACCTTC
cdr3_aa: CASSQDPGQGARGYTF

v_call: TRBV27
clone_size: NA
d_call: TRBD1
j_call: TRBJ2-5
cdr3_nt: TGTGCCAGCAGCATAACAGGGGGCGTCGAGACCCAGTACTTC
cdr3_aa: CASSITGGVETQYF

v_call: TRBV25-1
clone_size: NA
d_call: NA
j_call: TRBJ2-2
cdr3_nt: TGTGCCAGCAGTCCCAGCGGGCATTTCAACACCGGGGAGCTGTTTTTT
cdr3_aa: CASSPSGHFNTGELFF

v_call: TRBV4-1
clone_size: few
d_call: TRBD1
j_call: TRBJ1-1
cdr3_nt: TGCGCCAGCAGCCAAGTCGGACAGGGCGCTGAAGCTTTCTTT
cdr3_aa: CASSQVGQGAEAFF

v_call: TRBV7-2
clone_size: NA
d_call: NA
j_call: TRBJ2-2
cdr3_nt: TGTGCCAGCAGCTTAGTCGTGTGGGGCCCGCGGTCCGGGGAGCTGTTTTTT
cdr3_aa: CASSLVVWGPRSGELFF

v_call: TRBV4-1
clone_size: NA
d_call: NA
j_call: TRBJ1-5
cdr3_nt: TGCGCCAGCAGCCCTACCCCCTCGGGGGATCAGCCCCAGCATTTT
cdr3_aa: CASSPTPSGDQPQHF

v_call: TRBV5-4
clone_size: NA
d_call: TRBD2
j_call: TRBJ2-1
cdr3_nt: TGTGCCAGCAGAGAGAGAAGCGGGGGGTTTTACAATGAGCAGTTCTTC
cdr3_aa: CASRERSGGFYNEQFF

v_call: TRBV7-3
clone_size: NA
d_call: TRBD1
j_call: TRBJ1-6
cdr3_nt: TGTGCCAGCAGCCTACAGGGGGCCTATAATTCACCCCTCCACTTT
cdr3_aa: CASSLQGAYNSPLHF

v_call: TRBV24-1
clone_size: once
d_call: NA
j_call: TRBJ2-5
cdr3_nt: TGTGCCACCAGTGAGCCGACAGGAGAGACCCAGTACTTC
cdr3_aa: CATSEPTGETQYF

v_call: TRBV28
clone_size: NA
d_call: NA
j_call: TRBJ2-2
cdr3_nt: TGTGCCAGCAGTTTGTGGGGAGACATTTCTACTGGGGAGCTGTTTTTT
cdr3_aa: CASSLWGDISTGELFF

v_call: TRBV27
clone_size: NA
d_call: TRBD1
j_call: TRBJ1-3
cdr3_nt: TGTGCCAGCAGTTTGACAGGGTACGGAAACACCATATATTTT
cdr3_aa: CASSLTGYGNTIYF

v_call: TRBV28
clone_size: NA
d_call: NA
j_call: TRBJ2-5
cdr3_nt: TGTGCCAGCAGTTTATTAGGGGGACAAGAGACCCAGTACTTC
cdr3_aa: CASSLLGGQETQYF

v_call: TRBV7-2
clone_size: NA
d_call: NA
j_call: TRBJ2-3
cdr3_nt: TGTGCCAGCAAGACTAACCCAAGCACAGATACGCAGTATTTT
cdr3_aa: CASKTNPSTDTQYF

v_call: TRBV18
clone_size: NA
d_call: NA
j_call: TRBJ2-3
cdr3_nt: TGTGCCAGCTCACCTGGAGGCCGAGAAAGGCGGGATACGCAGTATTTT
cdr3_aa: CASSPGGRERRDTQYF

v_call: TRBV3-1/TRBV3-2
clone_size: NA
d_call: NA
j_call: TRBJ1-5
cdr3_nt: TGTGCCAGCAGCCAAGGACCGGGGGTTGGTCAGCCCCAGCATTTT
cdr3_aa: CASSQGPGVGQPQHF

v_call: TRBV19
clone_size: NA
d_call: TRBD1
j_call: TRBJ2-2
cdr3_nt: TGTGCCAGTAGGAGACAGGGAGCTTCCGGGGAGCTGTTTTTT
cdr3_aa: CASRRQGASGELFF

v_call: TRBV5-6
clone_size: NA
d_call: NA
j_call: TRBJ1-3
cdr3_nt: TGTGCCAGCAGTCAGGGCTCTGGAAACACCATATATTTT
cdr3_aa: CASSQGSGNTIYF

v_call: TRBV7-3
clone_size: NA
d_call: NA
j_call: TRBJ2-3
cdr3_nt: TGTGCCAGCAGCCGAACCGGGACTTACAACACAGATACGCAGTATTTT
cdr3_aa: CASSRTGTYNTDTQYF

v_call: TRBV6-2/TRBV6-3
clone_size: NA
d_call: NA
j_call: TRBJ1-1
cdr3_nt: TGTGCCAGCAGTCCCTCCGGGACTGAAGCTTTCTTT
cdr3_aa: CASSPSGTEAFF

v_call: TRBV4-2
clone_size: once
d_call: NA
j_call: TRBJ2-1
cdr3_nt: TGTGCCAGCAGCCTCGGACTTACCGAGATCAATGAGCAGTTCTTC
cdr3_aa: CASSLGLTEINEQFF

v_call: TRBV28
clone_size: NA
d_call: NA
j_call: TRBJ2-1
cdr3_nt: TGTGCCAGCAGTTTATCAGGGCAACTGGGCTCCTACAATGAGCAGTTCTTC
cdr3_aa: CASSLSGQLGSYNEQFF

v_call: TRBV11-2
clone_size: NA
d_call: TRBD1
j_call: TRBJ2-2
cdr3_nt: TGTGCCAGCAGCCTTACGCAGGGGGCCGGGGAGCTGTTTTTT
cdr3_aa: CASSLTQGAGELFF

v_call: TRBV25-1
clone_size: few
d_call: NA
j_call: TRBJ2-2
cdr3_nt: TGTGCCAGCAGTTCGCCGGGGGAGACCGGGGAGCTGTTTTTT
cdr3_aa: CASSSPGETGELFF

v_call: TRBV7-3
clone_size: NA
d_call: NA
j_call: TRBJ2-2
cdr3_nt: TGTGCCAGCAGCTTACCCGACTCTGCCGGGGAGCTGTTTTTT
cdr3_aa: CASSLPDSAGELFF

v_call: TRBV21-1
clone_size: NA
d_call: NA
j_call: TRBJ2-7
cdr3_nt: TGTGCCAGCAGCAACCTAAATCGAGGACAGGTCTTGGAGCAGTACTTC
cdr3_aa: CASSNLNRGQVLEQYF

v_call: TRBV10-3
clone_size: NA
d_call: TRBD1
j_call: TRBJ1-2
cdr3_nt: TGTGCCATCAGTGAGTCGACAGGGGGGATTGGCTACACCTTC
cdr3_aa: CAISESTGGIGYTF

v_call: TRBV19
clone_size: NA
d_call: NA
j_call: TRBJ1-5
cdr3_nt: TGTGCCAGTAGTATATCGGGTCAGCCCCAGCATTTT
cdr3_aa: CASSISGQPQHF

v_call: TRBV11-2
clone_size: once
d_call: NA
j_call: TRBJ2-3
cdr3_nt: TGTGCCAGCAGCCCAAGGGGGGGGGCCGTCACAGATACGCAGTATTTT
cdr3_aa: CASSPRGGAVTDTQYF

v_call: TRBV11-2
clone_size: NA
d_call: TRBD1
j_call: TRBJ2-3
cdr3_nt: TGTGCCAGCAGCGGTTGGGACAGTCGCACAGATACGCAGTATTTT
cdr3_aa: CASSGWDSRTDTQYF

v_call: TRBV5-1
clone_size: NA
d_call: NA
j_call: TRBJ1-1
cdr3_nt: TGCGCCAGCAGCCCTCGCGAGGGGAACACTGAAGCTTTCTTT
cdr3_aa: CASSPREGNTEAFF

v_call: TRBV28
clone_size: NA
d_call: TRBD1
j_call: TRBJ1-1
cdr3_nt: TGTGCCAGCAGGCTCCGGCGTCGGACAGGGAACACTGAAGCTTTCTTT
cdr3_aa: CASRLRRRTGNTEAFF

v_call: TRBV10-1
clone_size: NA
d_call: NA
j_call: TRBJ1-1
cdr3_nt: TGCGCCAGCAGGAGGTTGAGGGGGACCATGAACACTGAAGCTTTCTTT
cdr3_aa: CASRRLRGTMNTEAFF

v_call: TRBV29-1
clone_size: once
d_call: NA
j_call: TRBJ2-1
cdr3_nt: TGCAGCGTGGGAGGACAGGATGAGCAGTTCTTC
cdr3_aa: CSVGGQDEQFF

v_call: TRBV6-5
clone_size: NA
d_call: TRBD1
j_call: TRBJ1-1
cdr3_nt: TGTGCCAGTCAAACAGGGGTTAACACTGAAGCTTTCTTT
cdr3_aa: CASQTGVNTEAFF

v_call: TRBV30
clone_size: few
d_call: NA
j_call: TRBJ1-2
cdr3_nt: TGTGCCTGGAGTGTATCAAGAACAGGGTCTAACTATGGCTACACCTTC
cdr3_aa: CAWSVSRTGSNYGYTF

v_call: TRBV11-3
clone_size: NA
d_call: TRBD1
j_call: TRBJ2-6
cdr3_nt: TGTGCCAGCACCTCACAGGGCGAGGGACAGGTGAGCTCTGGGGCCAACGTCCTGACTTTC
cdr3_aa: CASTSQGEGQVSSGANVLTF

v_call: TRBV9
clone_size: NA
d_call: TRBD1
j_call: TRBJ1-1
cdr3_nt: TGTGCCAGCAGCGACCCAGGGGGCCACAACACTGAAGCTTTCTTT
cdr3_aa: CASSDPGGHNTEAFF